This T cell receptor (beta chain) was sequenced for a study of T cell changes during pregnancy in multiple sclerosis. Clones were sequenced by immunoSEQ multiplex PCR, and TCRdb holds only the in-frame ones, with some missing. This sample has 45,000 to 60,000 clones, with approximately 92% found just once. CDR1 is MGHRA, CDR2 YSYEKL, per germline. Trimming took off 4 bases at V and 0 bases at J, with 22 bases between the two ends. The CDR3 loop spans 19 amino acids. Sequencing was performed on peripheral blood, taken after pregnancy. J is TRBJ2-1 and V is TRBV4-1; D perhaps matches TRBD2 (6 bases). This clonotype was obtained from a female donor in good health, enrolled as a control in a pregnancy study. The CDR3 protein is CASSLHIGGTLSSYNEQFF. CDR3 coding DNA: TGCGCCAGCAGCCTCCACATTGGGGGGACTCTCAGCTCCTACAATGAGCAGTTCTTC.